The 21 T cell receptor beta chains listed next were all sequenced from one sample in a study of spatial heterogeneity in lung cancer. Documented time point: sample taken at primary tumor resection. The study sequenced unsorted whole RNA from tumor, nontumor lung or frozen PBMC. TCRdb independently ran MiXCR on the 5' RACE reads; one entry per CDR3 protein. In the table there are 8,400 or so distinct CDR3 sequences, roughly 4.5% of which are singletons. The sequencing used PBMCs, collected at surgery. These receptors originate from a male donor with early-stage non-small cell lung cancer.

This clonotype was detected only a few times. Since the library was made to target alpha chains, this beta chain is a stray read and its abundance is not meaningful. This chain connects TRBV20-1 to TRBJ1-1; a weak D match, TRBD1 (5 bases). Trimming left V 7 bases short and J 5 bases short, with 17 bases between. Germline assignment: CDR1 DFQATT and CDR2 SNEGSKA (reference sequence). This CDR3 comprises 13 residues. The CDR3 here is CSVGMGGGTEAFF. The CDR3 DNA reads as TGCAGTGTAGGGATGGGGGGAGGGACTGAAGCTTTCTTT.

This clonotype appeared many times. A library made for alpha chains picked up this beta chain off target, so its size means little. The J gene is TRBJ2-7, the V gene TRBV24-1, with a possible D match to TRBD2 (5 bases). Trimming cost V 12 bases and J 7 bases, with 15 bases left between them. Germline values: CDR1 KGHDR, CDR2 SFDVKD. This CDR3 contains 11 residues. The CDR3 loop reads CASPPGTEQYF. CDR3 DNA: TGTGCCTCTCCCCCGGGAACGGAGCAGTACTTC.

There are many counts of this clonotype. This beta chain is an off-target read within a library intended for alpha chains, so its frequency means little. The chain combines TRBV10-2 with TRBJ1-5; TRBD1 aligns across 7 bases. CDR3 size: 19 residues. Trimming took 0 bases from V and 6 from J; bases not matched to a gene: 17. CDR1 is WSHSY and CDR2 is SAAADI in the germline V gene. For the CDR3, the DNA is TGCGCCAGCAGTGAGTCGCGATACAGGAATACAGGGGATCCTCAGCCCCAGCATTTT. Translated, it gives CASSESRYRNTGDPQPQHF.

Ten or more counts support this clonotype. For a library built for alpha chains, this beta chain is a stray read; little rests on its size. The CDR3 DNA follows: TGTGCCAGCACCAAAAAGGCTAAGTATCAAGAGACCCAGTACTTC. The encoded protein is CASTKKAKYQETQYF. The chain links TRBV2 to TRBJ2-5; unclear D gene. The germline V and J ends were trimmed by 7 bases and 2 bases, with 17 bases remaining between them. The CDR3 has 15 residues. The germline V gene has CDR1 SNHLY and CDR2 FYNNEI.

This clonotype has only a few counts. This beta chain is off target for a library built for alpha chains, so its abundance means little. The chain combines TRBV20-1 with TRBJ1-6; D might be TRBD1 (5 bases). Germline assignment: CDR1 DFQATT and CDR2 SNEGSKA (reference sequence). Trimming cost V 3 bases and J 8 bases, with 8 bases left between them. This CDR3 is 12 amino acids long. CDR3 sequence: CSASGGDSPLHF. The CDR3 DNA follows: TGCAGTGCTAGCGGGGGGGATTCACCCCTCCACTTT.

This clonotype was seen a few times. This beta chain came through as a stray read in a library set up for alpha chains, and its size says little. The J gene is TRBJ2-7, the V gene TRBV18; the D gene is possibly TRBD2 (5 bases). The CDR3 has 14 residues. Germline CDR1 and CDR2: KGHSH and LQKENI. Trimming cost V 1 base and J 4 bases, with 11 bases left between them. The chain's CDR3 is CASSPRTEFYEQYF. The CDR3 DNA reads TGTGCCAGCTCACCACGGACTGAATTTTACGAGCAGTACTTC.

There are many counts of this clonotype. As an off-target read in a library built for alpha chains, this beta chain has a frequency of little significance. The rearrangement links TRBV7-2 to TRBJ1-6, with a tentative D call TRBD1 (5 bases). The CDR3 length is 16 residues. V was cut by 2 bases and J by 0 bases, with 8 bases left in between. The germline CDR1 and CDR2 sequences are SGHTA and FQGNSA. The CDR3 spells CASSLFGTSYNSPLHF. The CDR3 bases are TGTGCCAGCAGCTTATTCGGGACCTCCTATAATTCACCCCTCCACTTT.

This clonotype is medium-sized within its sample. This beta chain is an off-target read within a library intended for alpha chains, so its frequency means little. This rearrangement joins TRBV11-2 to TRBJ2-2; 11 nucleotides agree with TRBD2. V shed 3 bases, J shed 0 bases, and the junction held 3 bases outside the gene matches. There are 17 residues in the CDR3. The germline CDR1 and CDR2 sequences are SGHAT and FQNNGV. For the CDR3, the DNA is TGTGCCAGCAGCTTCAGACTAGCGGGGACGAACACCGGGGAGCTGTTTTTT. Translated: CASSFRLAGTNTGELFF.

As to this clonotype: This beta chain is a stray read from a library made for alpha chains; its abundance is not meaningful. The V and J genes are TRBV4-3 and TRBJ2-3; 11 nucleotides align to TRBD2. The trim removed 8 bases at V and 4 bases at J, leaving 8 bases unmatched. The germline V gene has CDR1 LGHNA and CDR2 YSLEER. CDR3 length: 15 residues. CDR3 loop: CASSGIAGGPDTQYF. CDR3 coding DNA: TGCGCCAGCTCCGGAATAGCGGGGGGGCCAGATACGCAGTATTTT.

The table lists this clonotype with a few counts. This beta chain turned up in a library designed for alpha chains; as an off-target read, its abundance says little. V and J are TRBV10-1 and TRBJ2-3; D gene ambiguous. V was shortened by 4 bases and J by 2 bases, with 7 bases between the two germline ends. CDR3 length: 13 amino acids. CDR1 is WNHNN and CDR2 is SYGVQD in the germline V gene (reference sequence). Here the CDR3 DNA reads TGCGCCAGCAGTGGCAGAGACACAGATACGCAGTATTTT. Translated, it gives CASSGRDTDTQYF.

Many counts were recorded for this clonotype. The library was prepared for alpha chains; this beta chain is a stray read, so its frequency means little. The chain combines TRBV20-1 with TRBJ1-1; D may be TRBD1 (6 bases). The CDR3 consists of 12 residues. Germline CDR1 reads DFQATT; CDR2 reads SNEGSKA (reference sequence). The ends were cut back, 6 bases at V and 6 bases at J, with 14 bases in the middle. The CDR3 DNA reads TGCAGTGCCAGGGGACCAGTCGCTGAAGCTTTCTTT. This codes for CSARGPVAEAFF.

This clonotype was counted between two and nine times. A library made for alpha chains picked up this beta chain off target, so its size means little. V usage is TRBV2 and J usage is TRBJ1-5; D is unclear. The germline CDR1 and CDR2 sequences are SNHLY and FYNNEI. This CDR3 comprises 13 residues. V was clipped by 8 bases and J by 5 bases, with 13 bases between them. Here the CDR3 DNA reads TGTGCCAGCGTGTTCCAAGTGGATCAGCCCCAGCATTTT. Protein: CASVFQVDQPQHF.

This clonotype turned up a few times. Because the library targeted alpha chains, this beta chain is an off-target read whose size means little. The chain carries TRBV19 and TRBJ2-3, with D hard to call. The length of the CDR3 is 15 residues. Germline V gene data show CDR1 as LNHDA and CDR2 as SQIVND (reference sequence). V was shortened by 2 bases and J by 0 bases, with 9 bases between the two germline ends. CDR3 coding DNA: TGTGCCAGTAGTATACAGGATTCTAGCACAGATACGCAGTATTTT. It yields the protein CASSIQDSSTDTQYF.

This clonotype is termed medium-sized. For a library built for alpha chains, this beta chain is a stray read; little rests on its size. V usage is TRBV28 and J usage is TRBJ2-1; 10 bases are a match to TRBD2. Germline V gene lookup returns CDR1 MDHEN and CDR2 SYDVKM. This CDR3 comprises 14 residues. Germline trimming cut 8 bases from V and 5 bases from J; bases unmatched to any gene: 6. The DNA for the CDR3 is TGTGCCAGCGGGTCTAGCGGGGGAAACAATGAGCAGTTCTTC. Its protein product is CASGSSGGNNEQFF.

This clonotype was counted ten times or more. In a library made to pick up alpha chains, this beta chain is a stray read with a size that means little. J is TRBJ2-7 and V is TRBV20-1; 10 bases map to TRBD1. Germline CDR1 and CDR2: DFQATT and SNEGSKA (reference sequence). The CDR3 consists of 13 residues. V was clipped by 5 bases and J by 7 bases; unmatched bases: 8. The DNA of the CDR3 is TGCAGTGCTGCCCCGGGACAGGGGCGGGAGCAGTACTTC. It yields the protein CSAAPGQGREQYF.

This clonotype was detected many times. In a library made to pick up alpha chains, this beta chain is a stray read with a size that means little. The chain is built from TRBV19 and TRBJ2-2; possible D gene TRBD2, 5 bases. The CDR3 has 15 amino acids. Trimming pared 1 base from V and 1 base from J, leaving 7 bases between. Germline CDR1 and CDR2: LNHDA and SQIVND (reference sequence). CDR3 bases: TGTGCCAGTAGTATAGCCGGGGTGAACACCGGGGAGCTGTTTTTT. This sequence encodes CASSIAGVNTGELFF.

Ten or more counts support this clonotype. Little can be read into the size of this beta chain, an off-target read in a library designed for alpha chains. The J gene is TRBJ2-2, the V gene TRBV5-1, with D unclear. Germline loops: CDR1 SGHRS, CDR2 YFSETQ. CDR3 size: 13 residues. Trimming left V 0 bases short and J 7 bases short, with 7 bases between. The CDR3 coding sequence is TGCGCCAGCAGCTTGGAAGTGATCGGGGAGCTGTTTTTT. Residues: CASSLEVIGELFF.

This clonotype was seen a few times. This beta chain turned up in a library designed for alpha chains; as an off-target read, its abundance says little. V and J are TRBV5-4 and TRBJ1-2; 7 positions agree with TRBD1. V trimming: 5 bases; J trimming: 7 bases; junction bases outside the gene matches: 11. The CDR3 is 14 residues long. The germline gives CDR1 SGHNT, CDR2 YYREEE (reference sequence). CDR3 loop: CASSSRDSSFGYTF. The CDR3 DNA reads TGTGCCAGCAGTTCAAGGGACAGCTCCTTTGGCTACACCTTC.

This clonotype was counted many times. This beta chain was picked up by a library intended for alpha chains and is off target, so its count carries little meaning. The J gene is TRBJ1-5, the V gene TRBV27; 8 bases are shared with TRBD1. After removal of 5 bases from V and 7 bases from J, the junction contained 16 bases not matched to a gene. CDR1 MNHEY and CDR2 SMNVEV come from the germline V gene (reference sequence). The CDR3 spans 17 residues. The CDR3 is CASSPNIGQGTGQPQHF. The CDR3 DNA is TGTGCCAGCAGTCCCAATATCGGACAGGGCACGGGGCAGCCCCAGCATTTT.

This clonotype has ten or more counts. This beta chain lies outside the target of a library built for alpha chains; its clone size means little. The chain joins TRBV7-9 to TRBJ1-1, with D perhaps matching TRBD1 (5 bases). V was shortened by 5 bases and J by 7 bases, with 20 bases between the two germline ends. CDR1 is SEHNR, CDR2 FQNEAQ, per germline (reference sequence). This CDR3 comprises 15 residues. The CDR3 bases are TGTGCCAGCAGCGATACAGGTTCTCCGGAGGATGAAGCTTTCTTT. Protein sequence: CASSDTGSPEDEAFF.

This clonotype is labeled medium-sized (0.01 to 0.1%). This beta chain is a stray sequence in a library constructed for alpha chains; its clone size is not meaningful. This chain connects TRBV28 to TRBJ2-2; perhaps TRBD1 as D (5 bases). Per the germline V gene, CDR1 is MDHEN and CDR2 is SYDVKM. Trimming removed 3 bases from V and 3 bases from J, with 11 bases in between. CDR3 length: 15 residues. The CDR3 loop is CASSFLRDYTGELFF. The CDR3 nucleotides are TGTGCCAGCAGTTTTCTCAGGGATTACACCGGGGAGCTGTTTTTT.